This T cell receptor (beta chain) was sequenced in a study of technical replicates of blood from a few donors. The ends were cut back, 4 bases at V and 2 bases at J, with 9 bases in the middle. The CDR3 has 15 residues. Germline assignment: CDR1 LNHDA and CDR2 SQIVND (reference sequence). Sequenced by immunoSEQ multiplex PCR; TCRdb stores in-frame clones only, minus some. The table shows approximately 100,000 clones, with around 95% occurring only once. The sequence derives from a human donor in good health. The rearrangement uses TRBV19 and TRBJ2-6, with D maybe TRBD1 (6 bases). Sequenced input: T cells isolated from PBMCs. The CDR3 bases are TGTGCCAGTAGTACAGGGGCCACTGGGGCCAACGTCCTGACTTTC. It specifies CASSTGATGANVLTF. Drawing the rest from reference TRBV19 and TRBJ2-6, the complete variable domain is DGGITQSPKYLFRKEGQNVTLSCEQNLNHDAMYWYRQDPGQGLRLIYYSQIVNDFQKGDIAEGYSVSREKKESFPLTVTSAQKNPTAFYLCASSTGATGANVLTFGAGSRLTVL.